The next 4 T cell receptor beta chains were all read from a single sample in a study of blood T cells in healthy people across ages. It was with a sample-barcoded 5' primer and a J-beta primer mix that a second PCR of roughly 6 to 12 cycles was run. Using its own MiXCR run on the 5' RACE reads, TCRdb lists one record per CDR3 protein. The table has a few hundred thousand distinct CDR3 sequences, approximately 25% seen once. Material: blood. The origin of the receptors is a woman in her 70s in good health.

CDR3 DNA: TGTGCCAGCAGTGAAAAGGGCCGTAGGAATGAGCAGTTCTTC. Amino acid sequence: CASSEKGRRNEQFF. J is TRBJ2-1 and V is TRBV6-4; no firm D call. Germline V gene data show CDR1 as MRHNA and CDR2 as SNTAGT. CDR3 length: 14 residues. The V and J ends lost 3 bases and 7 bases respectively, with 13 bases between them.

The chain couples TRBV27 to TRBJ2-2, with a possible D match to TRBD1 (5 bases). Looked up from germline, CDR1 is MNHEY and CDR2 is SMNVEV (reference sequence). Deletions cut 5 bases from V and 4 bases from J, with 8 bases between. This CDR3 comprises 13 residues. The CDR3 DNA reads TGTGCCAGCAGTCAGGGAAGCACCGGGGAGCTGTTTTTT. Its translation: CASSQGSTGELFF.

V gene TRBV6-5 combines with J gene TRBJ1-1; D not resolved. Trimming removed 2 bases from V and 3 bases from J, with 13 bases in between. The CDR3 runs 15 residues. CDR1 is MNHEY and CDR2 is SVGAGI in the germline V gene. In nucleotides, the CDR3 is TGTGCCAGCAGTTACGGTGCAGGAGGGTACACTGAAGCTTTCTTT. It specifies CASSYGAGGYTEAFF.

The CDR3 is CASDGTGELFF. The CDR3 nucleotides read TGTGCCAGTGACGGTACCGGGGAGCTGTTTTTT. The rearrangement links TRBV25-1 to TRBJ2-2; D uncertain. The germline V gene has CDR1 MGHDK and CDR2 SYGVNS. V lost 9 bases and J 5 bases, leaving 7 bases between the germline ends. This CDR3 comprises 11 residues.